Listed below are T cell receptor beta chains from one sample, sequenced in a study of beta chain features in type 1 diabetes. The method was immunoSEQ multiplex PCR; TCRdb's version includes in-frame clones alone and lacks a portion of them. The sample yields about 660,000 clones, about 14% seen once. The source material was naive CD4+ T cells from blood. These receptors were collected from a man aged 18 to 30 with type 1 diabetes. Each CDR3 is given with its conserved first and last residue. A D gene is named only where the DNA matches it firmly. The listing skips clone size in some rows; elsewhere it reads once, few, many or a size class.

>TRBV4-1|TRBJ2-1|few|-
TGCGCCAGCAGGTTAGCGGAACCTACCCGGGATGAGCAGTTCTTC
CASRLAEPTRDEQFF
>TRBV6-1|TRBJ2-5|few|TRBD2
TGTGCCAGCAACCTAGCGGGGCAGGAGACCCAGTACTTC
CASNLAGQETQYF
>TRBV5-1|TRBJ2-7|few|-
TGCGCCAGCAGCTCAACAGGGAAGGTAGCCTACGAGCAGTACTTC
CASSSTGKVAYEQYF
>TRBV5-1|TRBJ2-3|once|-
TGCGCCAGCAGCTCCCTCTACAAAGATACGCAGTATTTT
CASSSLYKDTQYF
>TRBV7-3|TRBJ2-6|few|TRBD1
TGTGCCAGCAGCCCCAGGGGGCGTGAGGCCAACGTCCTGACTTTC
CASSPRGREANVLTF
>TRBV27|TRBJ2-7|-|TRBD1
TGTGCCAGCAGTTTATTTATAGGGACAGGGCCGGGCGAGCAGTACTTC
CASSLFIGTGPGEQYF
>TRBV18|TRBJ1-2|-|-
TGTGCCAGCTCACCACCGCTGGCAGGAGGCGGCTACACCTTC
CASSPPLAGGGYTF
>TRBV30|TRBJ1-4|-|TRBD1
TGTGCCTGGAGTGCGGGGACAGGAAATGAAAAACTGTTTTTT
CAWSAGTGNEKLFF
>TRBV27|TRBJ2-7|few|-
TGTGCCAGCAGTTTTCGAGACAGGAGCGAGCAGTACTTC
CASSFRDRSEQYF
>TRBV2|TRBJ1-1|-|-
TGTGCCAGCAGTGGCGACGGGTGGAACACTGAAGCTTTCTTT
CASSGDGWNTEAFF
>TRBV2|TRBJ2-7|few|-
TGTGCCAGCAGTGACAGGGAATACGAGCAGTACTTC
CASSDREYEQYF
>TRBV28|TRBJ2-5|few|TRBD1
TGTGCCAGCGGGACAGCCTCTTTGGGATCCCAGTACTTC
CASGTASLGSQYF
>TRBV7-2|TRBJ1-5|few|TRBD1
TGTGCCAGCAGCGGGGACAGGGGCAATCAGCCCCAGCATTTT
CASSGDRGNQPQHF
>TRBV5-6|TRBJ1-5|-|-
TGTGCCAGCAGCTTAAGACCGGGCCAGCCCCAGCATTTT
CASSLRPGQPQHF
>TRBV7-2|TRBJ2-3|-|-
TGTGCCAGCAGCTCTGGGGTGGCTTGGAGCACAGATACGCAGTATTTT
CASSSGVAWSTDTQYF
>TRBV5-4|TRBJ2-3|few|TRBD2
TGTGCCAGCAGTCATGTGTTAGCGGGGCGGACCGGGGATACGCAGTATTTT
CASSHVLAGRTGDTQYF
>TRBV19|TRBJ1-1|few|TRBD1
TGTGCCAGTAGGGGGACAGGCGGCACTGAAGCTTTCTTT
CASRGTGGTEAFF
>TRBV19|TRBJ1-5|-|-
TGTGCCAGTAGTGGAGCAGGGAGGTTCAATCAGCCCCAGCATTTT
CASSGAGRFNQPQHF
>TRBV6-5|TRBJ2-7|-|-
TGTGCCAGCAGCCAGCTGGGGGACGAGCAGTACTTC
CASSQLGDEQYF
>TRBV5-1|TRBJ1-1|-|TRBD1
TGCGCCAGCAGCCTGGACAGGGTGAACACTGAAGCTTTCTTT
CASSLDRVNTEAFF
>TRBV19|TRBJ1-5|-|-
TGTGCCAGTAGCCAGCAGGGAGGTGGCCAGCCCCAGCATTTT
CASSQQGGGQPQHF
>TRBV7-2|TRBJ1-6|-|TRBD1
TGTGCCAGCAGCAGGACAGGGAACTCCTATAATTCACCCCTCCACTTT
CASSRTGNSYNSPLHF
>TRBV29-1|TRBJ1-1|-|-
TGCAGCGTTGACAATACGGGGTCTGAAGCTTTCTTT
CSVDNTGSEAFF
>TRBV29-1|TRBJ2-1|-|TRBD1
TGCAGCGGGAACAGGGGTAGTGAGCAGTTCTTC
CSGNRGSEQFF